The next 22 T cell receptor beta chains were all read from a single sample in a study of blood T cell repertoires in COVID-19. Here immunoSEQ multiplex PCR was the method, and the copy in TCRdb shows in-frame clones only, minus some. The profile covers around 300,000 clones, with around 86% appearing a single time and approximately 2% taken by the ten largest. The sequenced material came from peripheral blood. These TCRs come from a woman between 25 and 40 years old who had recovered from COVID-19.

J is TRBJ1-2 and V is TRBV11-2, with 7 bases that match TRBD1. J gave up 4 bases and V 5 bases, and 10 bases lay outside the gene matches. The CDR3 consists of 15 residues. In germline, CDR1 is SGHAT, CDR2 FQNNGV. In DNA form, the CDR3 reads TGTGCCAGCAGCGCCGATACAGGGGTATTCTATGGCTACACCTTC. Residues: CASSADTGVFYGYTF.

The chain carries TRBV10-3 and TRBJ1-1, with 8 bases matching TRBD1. The CDR3 runs to 15 residues. V shed 2 bases and J 5 bases; nucleotides not matched to a gene: 7. Germline V CDR1 and CDR2: ENHRY, SYGVKD. The CDR3 here is CAISEPETGVTEAFF. CDR3 nucleotide sequence: TGTGCCATCAGTGAGCCGGAGACAGGGGTTACTGAAGCTTTCTTT.

This clone was detected only a few times. This rearrangement joins TRBV18 to TRBJ2-2, with unresolved D. CDR3 length equals 12 residues. Deletions cut 4 bases from V and 6 bases from J, with 6 bases between. Germline V lookup: CDR1 KGHSH, CDR2 LQKENI. The CDR3 region is CASSLPAGELFF. Here the CDR3 DNA reads TGTGCCAGCTCACTCCCGGCCGGGGAGCTGTTTTTT.

This clone has only one observation. The V and J genes are TRBV6-2 or TRBV6-3 and TRBJ2-7; 8 nucleotides agree with TRBD1. V shed 6 bases and J 4 bases; nucleotides not matched to a gene: 11. The germline CDR1 and CDR2 sequences are MNHEY and SVGEGT. This CDR3 region has 15 residues. Written as DNA, the CDR3 is TGTGCCAGCAGCCTAGGATGGGACAGGACTTACGAGCAGTACTTC. Residues: CASSLGWDRTYEQYF.

The J gene is TRBJ1-4, the V gene TRBV11-3; 7 nucleotides line up with TRBD1. This CDR3 is 18 amino acids long. CDR1 SGHNT and CDR2 YENEEA come from the germline V gene. V dropped 4 bases and J dropped 1; count of bases not matched to a gene: 12. The CDR3 protein is CASSSRQGWSITNEKLFF. As DNA, the CDR3 is TGTGCCAGCAGCTCAAGACAGGGCTGGTCGATAACTAATGAAAAACTGTTTTTT.

The CDR3 region has the DNA TGTGCCTGTATAGGACACACGAACACCGGGGAGCTGTTTTTT. This gives the protein CACIGHTNTGELFF. The chain uses TRBV30 and TRBJ2-2; possibly TRBD1 for D (5 bases). Trimming left V 6 bases short and J 0 bases short, with 11 bases between. This CDR3 comprises 14 residues. Germline values: CDR1 GTSNPN, CDR2 SVGIG (reference sequence).

This chain connects TRBV7-9 to TRBJ1-2; 7 nucleotides line up with TRBD1. V was clipped by 2 bases and J by 7 bases; unmatched bases: 16. The germline CDR1 and CDR2 sequences are SEHNR and FQNEAQ (reference sequence). CDR3 size: 17 residues. The CDR3 coding sequence is TGTGCCAGCAGCTTACCCCCGAAAAAAAAAGGGGGCTCTGGCTACACCTTC. It yields the protein CASSLPPKKKGGSGYTF.

The rearrangement links TRBV5-6 to TRBJ1-2; 7 bases align to TRBD1. V was pared by 4 bases and J by 0 bases, with 9 bases of the junction left unmatched. Germline lookup yields CDR1 SGHDT and CDR2 YYEEEE. The CDR3 consists of 16 residues. CDR3 in amino acids: CASSLGQRRANYGYTF. CDR3 DNA sequence: TGTGCCAGCAGCCTGGGACAGAGGCGAGCTAACTATGGCTACACCTTC.

This chain uses TRBV19 with TRBJ1-5, with a weak D call TRBD1 (6 bases). Between the trimmed V and J ends, which lost 6 bases and 3 bases, there was a span of 15 bases. The CDR3 covers 15 residues. In germline, CDR1 is LNHDA, CDR2 SQIVND (reference sequence). The chain's CDR3 is CASSFRQANNQPQHF. As DNA, the CDR3 is TGTGCCAGTAGCTTCAGACAGGCGAACAATCAGCCCCAGCATTTT.

This clone was observed a handful of times. V is TRBV5-1 and J is TRBJ1-2, with D perhaps TRBD1 (5 bases). The CDR3 runs to 10 residues. Looked up from germline, CDR1 is SGHRS and CDR2 is YFSETQ. Trimming left V 6 bases short and J 6 bases short, with 6 bases between. CDR3 in DNA: TGCGCCAGCAAGGACAATGGCTACACCTTC. This sequence encodes CASKDNGYTF. The full variable domain, its missing parts supplied by reference TRBV5-1 and TRBJ1-2, is KAGVTQTPRYLIKTRGQQVTLSCSPISGHRSVSWYQQTPGQGLQFLFEYFSETQRNKGNFPGRFSGRQFSNSRSEMNVSTLELGDSALYLCASKDNGYTFGSGTRLTVV.

The CDR3 reads CASSLPGGTEAFF. CDR3 DNA: TGTGCCAGCAGTTTGCCAGGGGGCACTGAAGCTTTCTTT. The chain couples TRBV27 to TRBJ1-1, with 7 bases lining up with TRBD1. V shed 3 bases, J shed 4 bases, and the junction held 2 bases outside the gene matches. This CDR3 has 13 amino acids. Looked up from germline, CDR1 is MNHEY and CDR2 is SMNVEV (reference sequence).

The chain carries TRBV19 and TRBJ1-1, with D unclear. Germline V CDR1 and CDR2: LNHDA, SQIVND (reference sequence). V was shortened by 10 bases and J by 4 bases, with 22 bases between the two germline ends. This CDR3 comprises 15 residues. Written as DNA, the CDR3 is TGTGCCACCACCCCGGAAGCGGGGTTAAGCACTGAAGCTTTCTTT. Translated: CATTPEAGLSTEAFF. The full variable domain, in which reference TRBV19 and TRBJ1-1 provide the parts outside the CDR3, is DGGITQSPKYLFRKEGQNVTLSCEQNLNHDAMYWYRQDPGQGLRLIYYSQIVNDFQKGDIAEGYSVSREKKESFPLTVTSAQKNPTAFYLCATTPEAGLSTEAFFGQGTRLTVV.

This clone appeared a few times. The J gene is TRBJ2-7, the V gene TRBV2, with TRBD2 as a possible D gene (6 bases). This CDR3 is 15 amino acids long. Germline V gene lookup returns CDR1 SNHLY and CDR2 FYNNEI. Trimming left V 3 bases short and J 2 bases short, with 14 bases between. The CDR3 reads CASSDTSHTPYEQYF. CDR3 bases: TGTGCCAGCAGTGACACTAGCCACACGCCCTACGAGCAGTACTTC.

This chain links TRBV5-1 with TRBJ2-2, with D maybe TRBD2 (5 bases). Germline V lookup: CDR1 SGHRS, CDR2 YFSETQ. The V gene lost 4 bases and the J gene lost 4 bases, with 11 bases spanning the gap. The CDR3 contains 14 residues. The CDR3 coding sequence is TGCGCCAGCAGCCGGAGGTTGGGCACCGGGGAGCTGTTTTTT. The encoded protein is CASSRRLGTGELFF.

The rearrangement links TRBV7-9 to TRBJ1-6; no firm D call. The CDR3 contains 12 residues. Germline values: CDR1 SEHNR, CDR2 FQNEAQ (reference sequence). Trimming took off 5 bases at V and 7 bases at J, with 6 bases between the two ends. This CDR3 reads CASSNGNSPLHF. The CDR3 DNA reads as TGTGCCAGCAGCAACGGGAATTCACCCCTCCACTTT.

The rearrangement joins TRBV6-2 or TRBV6-3 to TRBJ1-1, with no clear D. The V end was cut by 5 bases, the J end by 8 bases, with 9 bases between. The CDR3 covers 11 residues. Germline CDR1 and CDR2: MNHEY and SVGEGT. CDR3 sequence: CASSPVIEAFF. CDR3 DNA sequence: TGTGCCAGCAGTCCAGTGATAGAAGCTTTCTTT.

The chain recombines TRBV5-6 with TRBJ2-2; the D gene is possibly TRBD1 (6 bases). Germline-derived CDR1 and CDR2 are SGHDT and YYEEEE. V was pared by 2 bases and J by 5 bases, with 13 bases between. The CDR3 totals 15 residues. The CDR3 nucleotides are TGTGCCAGCAGCTTCCATGACAGGCCTACCGGGGAGCTGTTTTTT. Translated: CASSFHDRPTGELFF.

The chain joins TRBV30 to TRBJ1-5; 7 bases fit TRBD1. Losses at the gene ends were 2 bases for V and 7 bases for J; bases not matched to a gene: 2. CDR1 and CDR2 from the germline V gene are GTSNPN and SVGIG (reference sequence). This CDR3 is 12 amino acids long. This CDR3 reads CAWSKDRQPQHF. CDR3 sequence (DNA): TGTGCCTGGAGTAAGGACAGGCAGCCCCAGCATTTT.

This chain connects TRBV6-5 to TRBJ1-1, with D perhaps TRBD1 (5 bases). Trimming removed 0 bases at V and 1 base at J, with 12 bases between. Germline V gene sequence: CDR1 MNHEY, CDR2 SVGAGI. This CDR3 has 16 amino acids. This chain's CDR3 is CASSYSPGQGNTEAFF. The CDR3 DNA follows: TGTGCCAGCAGTTACTCGCCTGGCCAGGGGAACACTGAAGCTTTCTTT.

The chain couples TRBV24-1 to TRBJ2-1; TRBD2 agrees at 7 bases. V shed 4 bases and J 2 bases; nucleotides not matched to a gene: 4. Germline-derived CDR1 and CDR2 are KGHDR and SFDVKD. CDR3 length: 15 residues. CDR3 sequence (DNA): TGTGCCACCAGTGAGGCCGGGAGGCCCTACAATGAGCAGTTCTTC. Encoded protein: CATSEAGRPYNEQFF.

The chain employs TRBV5-8 and TRBJ2-1; 11 nucleotides align to TRBD1. This CDR3 has 14 residues. J lost 10 bases, V lost 6 bases, and 9 bases had no gene match. In germline, CDR1 is SGHTS, CDR2 YDEGEE. CDR3 region: CASTTGTGGDEQFF. As DNA, the CDR3 is TGTGCCAGCACCACCGGGACAGGGGGAGACGAGCAGTTCTTC.

The V gene is TRBV10-3, the J gene TRBJ1-2; TRBD1 matches 9 bases. The CDR3 has 14 amino acids. Trimming removed 6 bases from V and 6 bases from J; junction bases left unmatched: 8. The germline gives CDR1 ENHRY, CDR2 SYGVKD. CDR3 sequence reads: CAIRSRDRENGYTF. The CDR3 DNA sequence: TGTGCCATCAGATCCCGGGACAGGGAGAATGGCTACACCTTC.